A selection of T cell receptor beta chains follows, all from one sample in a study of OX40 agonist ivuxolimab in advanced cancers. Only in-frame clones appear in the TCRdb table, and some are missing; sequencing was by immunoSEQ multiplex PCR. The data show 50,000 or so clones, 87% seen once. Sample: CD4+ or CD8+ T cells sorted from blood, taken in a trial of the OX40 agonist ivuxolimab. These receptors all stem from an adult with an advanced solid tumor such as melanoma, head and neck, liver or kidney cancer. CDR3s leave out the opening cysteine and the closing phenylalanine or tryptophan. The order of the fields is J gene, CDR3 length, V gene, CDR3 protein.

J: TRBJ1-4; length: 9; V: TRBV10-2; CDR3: ASRGEEKLF
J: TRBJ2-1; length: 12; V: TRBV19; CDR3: ASSIGTGGNEQF
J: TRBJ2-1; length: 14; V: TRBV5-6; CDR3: ASSAALTSVVNEQF
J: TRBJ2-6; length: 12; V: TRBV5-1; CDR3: ASSLGAWANVLT
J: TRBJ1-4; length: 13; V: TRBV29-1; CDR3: SVELQQGVGEKLF
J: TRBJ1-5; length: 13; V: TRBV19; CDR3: ASKAGGGYYQPQH
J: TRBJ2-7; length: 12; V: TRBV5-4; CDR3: ASSLSQSSYEQY
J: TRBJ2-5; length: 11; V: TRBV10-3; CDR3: AISAQGGETQY
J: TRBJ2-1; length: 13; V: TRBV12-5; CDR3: ASGLRQGLYNEQF
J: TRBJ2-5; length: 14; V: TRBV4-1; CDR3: ASSQDEGTRRETQY
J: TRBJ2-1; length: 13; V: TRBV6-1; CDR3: ASSSQGPSYNEQF
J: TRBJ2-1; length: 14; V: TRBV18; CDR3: ASSPRTGWSYNEQF
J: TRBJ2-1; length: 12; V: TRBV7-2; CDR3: ASSREGPGGKQF
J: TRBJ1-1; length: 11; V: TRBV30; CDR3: AWSVHMNTEAF
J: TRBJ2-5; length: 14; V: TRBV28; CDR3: ASSYFLGPEGETQY
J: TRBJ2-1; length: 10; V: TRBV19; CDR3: ASSRRNYEQF
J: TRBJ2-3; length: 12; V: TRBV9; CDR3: ASSVAPGQDTQY
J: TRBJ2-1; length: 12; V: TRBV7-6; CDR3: ASSQIQSYNEQF
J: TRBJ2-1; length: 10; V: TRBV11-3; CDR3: ASSLDGARRF
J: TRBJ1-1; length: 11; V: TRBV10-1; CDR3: ASSDFGGTEAF
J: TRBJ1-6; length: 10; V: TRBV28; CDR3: ASSLFRSPLH
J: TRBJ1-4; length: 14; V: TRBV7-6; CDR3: ASSSDASIINEKLF
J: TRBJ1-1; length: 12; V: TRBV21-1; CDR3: ASSNGARTTEAF
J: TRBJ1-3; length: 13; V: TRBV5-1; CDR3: ASSPTAYSGNTIY
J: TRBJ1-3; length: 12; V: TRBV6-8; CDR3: ASSYLGSGNTIY
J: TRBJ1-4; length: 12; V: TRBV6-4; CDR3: ASSDSGLRQKLF
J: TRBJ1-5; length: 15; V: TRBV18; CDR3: ASSQQGGSHSNQPQH
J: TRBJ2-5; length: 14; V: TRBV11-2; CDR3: ASSFSPRQGKETQY
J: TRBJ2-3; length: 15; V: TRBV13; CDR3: ASRPSGLAGGSDTQY
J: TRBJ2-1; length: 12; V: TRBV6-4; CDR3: ASSDRGLGNEQF
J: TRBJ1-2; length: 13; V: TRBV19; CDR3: ASSMPRRINYGYT
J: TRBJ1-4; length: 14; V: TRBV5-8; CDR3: ASSFDHRGRNEKLF
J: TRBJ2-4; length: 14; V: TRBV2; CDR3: ASRSSAGDAKNIQY
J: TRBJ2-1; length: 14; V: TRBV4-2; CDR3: ASSQERGLAYNEQF
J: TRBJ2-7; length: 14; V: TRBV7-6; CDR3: ASSPTGASGRDEQY
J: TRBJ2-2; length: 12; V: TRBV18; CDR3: ASSSGQRTGELF
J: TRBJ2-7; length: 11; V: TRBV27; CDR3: ASTSQGRNEQY
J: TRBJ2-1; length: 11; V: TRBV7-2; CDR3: ASSINSYNEQF
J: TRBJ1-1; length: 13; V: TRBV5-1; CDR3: ATKVGTGGYAEAF
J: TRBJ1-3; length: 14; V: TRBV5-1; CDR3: ASSLGGTSSGNTIY
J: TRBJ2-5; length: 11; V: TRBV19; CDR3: ATDDRGGETQY
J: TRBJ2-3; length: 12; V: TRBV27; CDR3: ASSLKPVGDTQY
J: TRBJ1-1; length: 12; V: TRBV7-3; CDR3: ASSLGSGTTEAF
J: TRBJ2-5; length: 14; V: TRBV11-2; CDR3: ASSLLAGGGQETQY